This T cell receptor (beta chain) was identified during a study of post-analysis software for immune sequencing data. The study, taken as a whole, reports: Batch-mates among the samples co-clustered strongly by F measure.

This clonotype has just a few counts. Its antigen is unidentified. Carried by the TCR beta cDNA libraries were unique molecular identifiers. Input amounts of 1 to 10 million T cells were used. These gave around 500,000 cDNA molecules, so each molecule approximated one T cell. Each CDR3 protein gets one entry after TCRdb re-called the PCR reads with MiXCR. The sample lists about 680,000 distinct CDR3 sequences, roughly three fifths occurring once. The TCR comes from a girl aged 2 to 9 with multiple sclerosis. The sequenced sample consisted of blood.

CDR3 region: CASSQRLAGVKETQYF. The DNA of the CDR3 is TGTGCCAGCAGCCAACGACTAGCGGGAGTAAAAGAGACCCAGTACTTC. The rearrangement joins TRBV3-1 to TRBJ2-5, with TRBD2 matching 12 bases. This CDR3 has 16 residues. V lost 2 bases and J lost 3; bases outside the gene matches: 4. CDR1 and CDR2 (germline): LGHDT, YNNKEL (reference sequence).